A single sample is the source of the 7 T cell receptor beta chains below, sequenced in a study of cytomegalovirus exposure and HLA in healthy donors. A multiplex PCR was run with 60 Vbeta primers and 13 Jbeta primers. Sequencing used immunoSEQ multiplex PCR; TCRdb keeps in-frame clones, though not all of them. The sample lists about 180,000 clones, around 80% occurring once. The sample was PBMCs. The receptors were sampled from a woman aged 35 to 49 in good health and CMV-seronegative.

The V call is TRBV6-5, the J call TRBJ1-5; D gene ambiguous. This CDR3 spans 13 amino acids. Looked up from germline, CDR1 is MNHEY and CDR2 is SVGAGI. The V end lost 2 bases, the J end lost 7 bases, and 9 bases lay between the germline ends. The CDR3 region has the DNA TGTGCCAGCAGTTACGAGGGAGGGCAGCCCCAGCATTTT. Its translation: CASSYEGGQPQHF.

This clone came up once. The V call is TRBV18, the J call TRBJ2-7; TRBD2 matches at 7 bases. Germline CDR1 is KGHSH and CDR2 is LQKENI. Germline trimming cut 4 bases from V and 0 bases from J; bases unmatched to any gene: 9. The CDR3 runs to 16 residues. The CDR3 coding sequence is TGTGCCAGCTCACTGGGAGGGCAGGCTAGCTCCTACGAGCAGTACTTC. Amino acids: CASSLGGQASSYEQYF.

The chain has TRBV7-9 and TRBJ2-1, with 8 bases aligning to TRBD2. The CDR3 has 19 residues. Trimming cost V 4 bases and J 7 bases; bases outside gene matches: 21. Germline loops: CDR1 SEHNR, CDR2 FQNEAQ (reference sequence). Here the CDR3 reads CASSSPREGPGSTWNEQFF. The CDR3 DNA reads TGTGCCAGCAGCTCCCCTCGGGAGGGTCCAGGGTCCACTTGGAATGAGCAGTTCTTC.

This rearrangement joins TRBV27 to TRBJ2-7; 7 nucleotides match TRBD1. Germline CDR1 is MNHEY and CDR2 is SMNVEV (reference sequence). Trimming at V came to 2 bases and at J to 2 bases, leaving 6 bases not matched to a gene. The CDR3 runs to 15 residues. The DNA of the CDR3 is TGTGCCAGCAGTTTAAAGACAGGGCCCCCCTACGAGCAGTACTTC. Encoded protein: CASSLKTGPPYEQYF.

The CDR3 region has the DNA TGCAGCGCCCTCTCCGGGGGGGGCGGGGAGCTGTTTTTT. It translates to CSALSGGGGELFF. The V gene is TRBV29-1, the J gene TRBJ2-2, with 8 bases fitting TRBD2. The length of the CDR3 is 13 residues. Germline CDR1 reads SQVTM; CDR2 reads ANQGSEA. Trimming removed 7 bases from V and 7 bases from J; junction bases left unmatched: 8.

This chain connects TRBV28 to TRBJ2-5; no firm D call. Germline V gene sequence: CDR1 MDHEN, CDR2 SYDVKM. V was trimmed by 3 bases and J by 5 bases, leaving 7 bases between them. CDR3 length equals 12 residues. CDR3 nucleotides: TGTGCCAGCAGTTTCGGTGAGGAGACCCAGTACTTC. Encoded protein: CASSFGEETQYF.

This chain joins TRBV4-2 and TRBJ2-3; TRBD2 matches at 7 bases. Trimming at V came to 1 base and at J to 2 bases, leaving 6 bases not matched to a gene. The germline gives CDR1 LGHNA, CDR2 YNFKEQ. The CDR3 contains 16 residues. As DNA, the CDR3 is TGTGCCAGCAGCCAAGCTGCAGCGGGGTACACAGATACGCAGTATTTT. Residues: CASSQAAAGYTDTQYF.